The 9 T cell receptor beta chains reported below all come from one sample, sequenced in a study of blood T cell repertoires in COVID-19. Produced via immunoSEQ multiplex PCR; TCRdb's table is partial and in-frame only. The repertoire consists of 190,000 or so clones, with roughly 87% occurring once and the leading ten covering about 2.2%. The source material was PBMCs or T cells enriched from blood (not recorded which). The origin of the receptors is a woman between 25 and 40 years old who had recovered from COVID-19.

V usage is TRBV2 and J usage is TRBJ1-2, with 7 bases lining up with TRBD1. The J segment lost 4 bases and the V segment lost 7 bases, leaving 6 bases of the junction unmatched. The CDR3 runs 13 residues. Germline V gives CDR1 SNHLY, CDR2 FYNNEI. The CDR3 here is CASKGAGLYGYTF. CDR3 nucleotides: TGTGCCAGCAAGGGGGCAGGGCTCTATGGCTACACCTTC.

This chain joins TRBV11-1 and TRBJ1-2, with D unresolved. Deletions cut 6 bases from V and 0 bases from J, with 11 bases between. The CDR3 loop spans 14 amino acids. From germline, CDR1 is SGHAT and CDR2 FQDESV (reference sequence). CDR3 DNA sequence: TGTGCCAGCAGTAGGTACAGAGCTAACTATGGCTACACCTTC. As protein: CASSRYRANYGYTF.

The gene calls are TRBV11-2 and TRBJ2-1; D perhaps matches TRBD1 (6 bases). This CDR3 comprises 14 residues. The V gene's germline CDR1 is SGHAT and CDR2 FQNNGV. V dropped 5 bases and J dropped 4 bases, with 12 bases sitting between them. The CDR3 here is CASSPRTVYNEQFF. CDR3 DNA sequence: TGTGCCAGCAGCCCGCGGACAGTTTACAATGAGCAGTTCTTC.

The rearrangement uses TRBV6-2 or TRBV6-3 and TRBJ2-1; TRBD2 matches 11 bases. The CDR3 loop spans 20 amino acids. The germline CDR1 and CDR2 sequences are MNHEY and SVGEGT. The V segment lost 3 bases and the J segment 4 bases; nucleotides outside the gene matches: 17. The CDR3 sequence is CASSYFESYSGRAGYNEQFF. DNA of the CDR3: TGTGCCAGCAGTTATTTCGAATCGTATAGCGGGAGGGCCGGATACAATGAGCAGTTCTTC.

The genes are TRBV10-3 and TRBJ2-1; the D is unclear. Trimming stripped 3 bases from V and 9 bases from J, with 15 bases between. Germline lookup yields CDR1 ENHRY and CDR2 SYGVKD. The CDR3 sequence is 14 residues long. CDR3 protein: CAISDVSGNSEQFF. DNA of the CDR3: TGTGCCATCAGTGATGTTAGTGGTAACTCTGAGCAGTTCTTC.

The genes are TRBV7-3 and TRBJ2-1, with D perhaps matching TRBD2 (6 bases). The germline V gene has CDR1 SGHTA and CDR2 FQGTGA. The CDR3 has 13 residues. V was trimmed by 5 bases and J by 9 bases, leaving 14 bases between them. The chain's CDR3 is CASSRLDRGEQFF. CDR3 sequence (DNA): TGTGCCAGCAGCAGACTAGACCGTGGTGAGCAGTTCTTC.

This rearrangement joins TRBV24-1 to TRBJ2-7; maybe TRBD2 (5 bases). Germline CDR1 is KGHDR and CDR2 is SFDVKD. The V end lost 7 bases, the J end lost 5 bases, and 8 bases lay between the germline ends. CDR3 length: 11 residues. CDR3 sequence (DNA): TGTGCCACCAGAGACGGGAACGAGCAGTACTTC. This translates into CATRDGNEQYF.

V gene TRBV7-3 combines with J gene TRBJ2-1; 7 nucleotides line up with TRBD1. The CDR3 totals 13 residues. V lost 4 bases to trimming and J lost 8 bases; unmatched junction nucleotides: 5. Germline lookup yields CDR1 SGHTA and CDR2 FQGTGA. The CDR3 nucleotides are TGTGCCAGCAGCTCCCACAGGGGCGATGAGCAGTTCTTC. Residues: CASSSHRGDEQFF.

This clone was detected only once. V and J are TRBV7-3 and TRBJ1-1; D is uncertain. The CDR3 runs 14 residues. Germline V gives CDR1 SGHTA, CDR2 FQGTGA. Deletions cut 4 bases from V and 1 base from J, with 10 bases between. The CDR3 DNA reads as TGTGCCAGCAGCTATTCCGGGTCGAACACTGAAGCTTTCTTT. Amino acid sequence: CASSYSGSNTEAFF.